This T cell receptor beta chain was recovered during a study of cytomegalovirus exposure and HLA in healthy donors. The length of the CDR3 is 19 residues. V lost 0 bases and J lost 4; bases outside the gene matches: 11. CDR1 WNHNN and CDR2 SYGVQD come from the germline V gene (reference sequence). TCRdb's copy holds only in-frame clones and misses some; the assay was immunoSEQ multiplex PCR. The table includes some 140,000 clones, around 84% detected once. The J gene is TRBJ2-2, the V gene TRBV10-1; 10 bases are shared with TRBD2. This TCR was recovered from a human donor in good health. The specimen sequenced was PBMCs. This CDR3 reads CASSESVAGGWLSTGELFF. The CDR3 DNA reads as TGCGCCAGCAGTGAGTCGGTAGCGGGAGGTTGGTTAAGCACCGGGGAGCTGTTTTTT.